This TCR beta chain was sequenced during a study of T cells in Graves' hyperthyroidism and ophthalmopathy. Uncontrolled infection, other autoimmune disease, pregnancy or lactation excluded patients. Every diagnosis used clinical symptoms, serum thyroxine and TRAb, thyroid ultrasound and orbital computed tomography. TCR beta CDR3 region amplification was performed from RNA transcripts. The study used the HTBI primer set for a first-round RT-PCR of the TCR CDR3. Each CDR3 protein is one row after TCRdb ran MiXCR on the multiplex PCR reads. This sample has around 690,000 distinct CDR3 sequences, with less than 25% found just once. Concerning this clonotype itself: Its specificity is unknown.

The CDR3 sequence is 13 residues long. Between the trimmed V and J ends, which lost 7 bases and 5 bases, there was a span of 14 bases. The germline V gene has CDR1 SEHNR and CDR2 FQNEAQ (reference sequence). Study-wide findings and caveats: Blood also held most thyroid clonotypes expanded beyond 0.001.

The TCR originated in a man aged 30 to 45 with Graves' ophthalmopathy. This sequence joins TRBV7-9 and TRBJ1-1, with D unresolved. Sequenced input: blood. For the CDR3, the DNA is TGTGCCAGCACGCACGAGGGAGGAACTGAAGCTTTCTTT. It encodes CASTHEGGTEAFF.